The 10 T cell receptor beta chains reported below all come from one sample, sequenced in a study of beta chain features in type 1 diabetes. Every bit of the isolated RNA underwent reverse transcription, so sequencing read expressed TCRB transcripts. Using immunoSEQ multiplex PCR, the repertoire was profiled, and TCRdb retains in-frame clones only, with some absent. Of roughly 170,000 clones in the sample, about 12% were seen once. The specimen sequenced was central memory CD4+ T cells from blood. These TCRs come from a woman between 18 and 29 years old in good health.

J is TRBJ1-5 and V is TRBV4-3; 7 bases are shared with TRBD1. Germline lookup yields CDR1 LGHNA and CDR2 YSLEER. With V trimmed by 0 bases and J by 6 bases, 5 bases remained unmatched. The CDR3 is 15 residues long. In DNA form, the CDR3 reads TGCGCCAGCAGCCAAGACCACAGGGGATTTCAGCCCCAGCATTTT. The encoded protein is CASSQDHRGFQPQHF.

This clone turned up a few times. The chain has TRBV20-1 and TRBJ2-2, with D hard to call. The germline gives CDR1 DFQATT, CDR2 SNEGSKA (reference sequence). The CDR3 contains 11 residues. Trimming shortened V by 4 bases and J by 3 bases, and 3 bases separated the two germline ends. The CDR3 DNA sequence: TGCAGTGCTATATACACCGGGGAGCTGTTTTTT. Its protein is CSAIYTGELFF.

This sequence joins TRBV28 and TRBJ1-4; weak D call: TRBD1 (5 bases). The germline V gene encodes CDR1 MDHEN and CDR2 SYDVKM. The germline V and J ends were trimmed by 5 bases and 8 bases, with 15 bases remaining between them. This CDR3 has 14 residues. CDR3 sequence (DNA): TGTGCCAGCAGTACACCAGGGAGGGTGGAAAAACTGTTTTTT. It is translated as CASSTPGRVEKLFF.

This clone was seen a handful of times. Here the CDR3 reads CASSITGAVPYEQYF. The DNA for the CDR3 is TGTGCCAGCAGTATTACAGGGGCTGTCCCCTACGAGCAGTACTTC. This chain links TRBV27 with TRBJ2-7, with 7 bases matching TRBD1. Looked up from germline, CDR1 is MNHEY and CDR2 is SMNVEV (reference sequence). V lost 5 bases to trimming and J lost 2 bases; unmatched junction nucleotides: 9. The CDR3 has 15 residues.

The chain carries TRBV7-3 and TRBJ2-1; the match to TRBD2 covers 12 bases. Germline CDR1 and CDR2: SGHTA and FQGTGA. This CDR3 has 15 amino acids. J gave up 9 bases and V 2 bases, and 5 bases lay outside the gene matches. This chain's CDR3 is CASSLEPSGRGEQFF. As DNA, the CDR3 is TGTGCCAGCAGCTTAGAGCCTAGCGGGAGGGGTGAGCAGTTCTTC.

This clone has only a few counts. This chain joins TRBV6-5 and TRBJ2-7, with 7 bases matching TRBD2. The germline V gene encodes CDR1 MNHEY and CDR2 SVGAGI. CDR3 length: 15 amino acids. V lost 5 bases and J lost 3; bases outside the gene matches: 10. The CDR3 nucleotides read TGTGCCAGCAGTCTACCCGGGGGGACCCGCTACGAGCAGTACTTC. This gives the protein CASSLPGGTRYEQYF.

The CDR3 loop is CASPLRRDRGNEQFF. Here the CDR3 DNA reads TGTGCCAGCCCCCTCCGGAGGGACAGGGGGAATGAGCAGTTCTTC. The chain has TRBV13 and TRBJ2-1; 11 bases are shared with TRBD1. The CDR3 consists of 15 residues. Germline CDR1 is PRHDT and CDR2 is FYEKMQ (reference sequence). Trimming removed 8 bases from V and 7 bases from J; junction bases left unmatched: 10.

In nucleotides, the CDR3 is TGTGCCAGCAGCAAAGGGAGGGATGAGCAGTTCTTC. The encoded protein is CASSKGRDEQFF. The chain combines TRBV6-1 with TRBJ2-1; 7 bases match TRBD2. The CDR3 is 12 amino acids. Germline trimming cut 6 bases from V and 8 bases from J; bases unmatched to any gene: 4. Germline V CDR1 and CDR2: MNHNS, SASEGT.

The rearrangement uses TRBV7-3 and TRBJ2-7; D gene ambiguous. Germline lookup yields CDR1 SGHTA and CDR2 FQGTGA. V dropped 0 bases and J dropped 1 base, with 7 bases sitting between them. This CDR3 region has 14 residues. DNA for the CDR3: TGTGCCAGCAGCTTAACCCCCGGGTCCTACGAGCAGTACTTC. It specifies CASSLTPGSYEQYF.

This clone was seen a few times. The chain carries TRBV25-1 and TRBJ2-1, with TRBD1 matching 8 bases. The V segment lost 3 bases and the J segment 3 bases; nucleotides outside the gene matches: 13. The CDR3 is 18 residues long. The germline CDR1 and CDR2 sequences are MGHDK and SYGVNS. In DNA form, the CDR3 reads TGTGCCAGCAGTGATTCCCATTACCACGGGACAGGCTACAATGAGCAGTTCTTC. The encoded protein is CASSDSHYHGTGYNEQFF.